This T cell receptor (beta chain) was profiled in a study of blood T cell repertoires in COVID-19. A few counts support this clone. Under the authors' procedure: Reference gene primer amplification gave estimated nucleated cell counts. TCRdb keeps only in-frame clones here, not all; method: immunoSEQ multiplex PCR. D and trimming were read from the DNA, whereas the V and J calls and clone size are those reported in that table. Of around 270,000 clones listed, over 70% are singletons. The germline V gene has CDR1 MDHEN and CDR2 SYDVKM. The CDR3 is 17 amino acids. Trimming took 6 bases from V and 4 from J; bases not matched to a gene: 14.

The sequencing sample was made of PBMCs or T cells enriched from blood (not recorded which). The chain is built from TRBV28 and TRBJ2-2; 7 positions agree with TRBD1. This clonotype was sampled from a woman in her 40s who had been exposed to COVID-19. The chain's CDR3 is CASSPLRLQGVTGELFF. DNA of the CDR3: TGTGCCAGCAGCCCCCTGAGGCTTCAGGGGGTCACCGGGGAGCTGTTTTTT.